Shown below are 19 T cell receptor beta chains from a single sample sequenced in a study of shared clonotypes between healthy human individuals. This table comes from immunoSEQ multiplex PCR, and its TCRdb copy is limited to in-frame clones, with some not included. The table has approximately 1,500,000 clones, over 95% seen once; the top ten hold roughly 1.1%. Sequenced input: naive CD4+ T cells sorted from blood. Subset specified: CD45RA+ positively selected. These receptors were collected from a man aged 30 to 45 in good health.

The chain carries TRBV5-1 and TRBJ1-1, with D maybe TRBD1 (5 bases). V was cut by 0 bases and J by 4 bases, with 10 bases left in between. Germline V lookup: CDR1 SGHRS, CDR2 YFSETQ. The CDR3 sequence is 14 residues long. CDR3 sequence: CASSLAGTGTEAFF. The DNA of the CDR3 is TGCGCCAGCAGCTTGGCGGGGACGGGCACTGAAGCTTTCTTT.

The count of this clone is one. V is TRBV6-5 and J is TRBJ2-7; 8 bases are a match to TRBD1. The ends lost 7 bases at V and 6 bases at J; junction bases unmatched: 11. Germline CDR1 MNHEY, CDR2 SVGAGI. The CDR3 is 14 residues long. The CDR3: CASTPGQVNSEQYF. CDR3 nucleotide sequence: TGTGCCAGCACCCCGGGACAGGTAAATTCCGAGCAGTACTTC.

The gene calls are TRBV4-3 and TRBJ2-1; 10 bases are a match to TRBD2. J was trimmed by 7 bases and V by 1 base; bases with no gene match: 13. Germline V gives CDR1 LGHNA, CDR2 YSLEER. The CDR3 totals 18 residues. The CDR3 DNA is TGCGCCAGCAGCCAAGGCAGAAGCGGGAGGGTTGCCGGGAATGAGCAGTTCTTC. The encoded protein is CASSQGRSGRVAGNEQFF.

The chain employs TRBV7-6 and TRBJ2-2; 10 bases map to TRBD2. V dropped 5 bases and J dropped 4; count of bases not matched to a gene: 7. Germline values: CDR1 SGHVS, CDR2 FNYEAQ. This CDR3 is 16 amino acids long. CDR3 sequence reads: CASSLLAGVGTGELFF. CDR3 coding DNA: TGTGCCAGCAGCCTCCTAGCGGGAGTAGGCACCGGGGAGCTGTTTTTT.

V gene TRBV9 combines with J gene TRBJ2-5, with 7 positions matching TRBD1. There are 14 residues in the CDR3. Germline trimming cut 4 bases from V and 5 bases from J; bases unmatched to any gene: 8. The germline gives CDR1 SGDLS, CDR2 YYNGEE. The DNA for the CDR3 is TGTGCCAGCAGCATCCACCAGGGGGAGGAGACCCAGTACTTC. Its translation: CASSIHQGEETQYF.

The chain carries TRBV7-6 and TRBJ2-2; no definite D call. CDR1 is SGHVS and CDR2 is FNYEAQ in the germline V gene. V gave up 2 bases and J gave up 5 bases, with 6 bases separating them. This CDR3 has 13 residues. Written as DNA, the CDR3 is TGTGCCAGCAGCTTAACCTGGACCGGGGAGCTGTTTTTT. Protein sequence: CASSLTWTGELFF. Full variable domain (missing parts from reference TRBV7-6 and TRBJ2-2): GAGVSQSPRYKVTKRGQDVALRCDPISGHVSLYWYRQALGQGPEFLTYFNYEAQQDKSGLPNDRFSAERPEGSISTLTIQRTEQRDSAMYRCASSLTWTGELFFGEGSRLTVL.

The chain couples TRBV5-5 to TRBJ2-3; the D is unclear. With 0 bases removed from V and 3 bases from J, the gap between germline ends came to 8 bases. The germline V gene encodes CDR1 SGHKS and CDR2 YYEKEE (reference sequence). The CDR3 runs to 14 residues. CDR3 in DNA: TGTGCCAGCAGCTTGGGGCTAGGGACAGATACGCAGTATTTT. This codes for CASSLGLGTDTQYF.

V usage is TRBV21-1 and J usage is TRBJ2-7; no DNA check was done on the table's D call, TRBD1. TRBV21-1 is tagged as a pseudogene. The CDR3 is 16 amino acids. The CDR3 nucleotides are TGTGCCAGCAGCCCTACCCCACCAGGCCGTTTGTACGAGCAGTACTTC. Translation gives CASSPTPPGRLYEQYF.

J is TRBJ2-7 and V is TRBV19, with TRBD1 identical over 7 bases. CDR1 and CDR2 from the germline V gene are LNHDA and SQIVND (reference sequence). CDR3 length equals 14 residues. V shed 6 bases and J 0 bases; nucleotides not matched to a gene: 5. This CDR3 reads CASRPGQFSYEQYF. Here the CDR3 DNA reads TGTGCCAGTAGACCGGGACAGTTCTCCTACGAGCAGTACTTC.

The V gene is TRBV6-4, the J gene TRBJ2-7; 7 bases map to TRBD2. Germline V lookup: CDR1 MRHNA, CDR2 SNTAGT. Trimming removed 4 bases from V and 2 bases from J; junction bases left unmatched: 8. The CDR3 extends over 15 amino acids. CDR3 sequence: CASSAAGGGTYEQYF. Written as DNA, the CDR3 is TGTGCCAGCAGTGCGGCGGGCGGGGGAACCTACGAGCAGTACTTC.

This clone was counted a single time. The chain combines TRBV11-2 with TRBJ2-2, with D maybe TRBD2 (5 bases). The CDR3 covers 15 residues. V lost 5 bases and J 3 bases, leaving 13 bases between the germline ends. Germline CDR1 SGHAT, CDR2 FQNNGV. CDR3 protein: CASSRTAVDTGELFF. In nucleotides, the CDR3 is TGTGCCAGCAGCCGGACTGCGGTCGACACCGGGGAGCTGTTTTTT.

The chain recombines TRBV11-3 with TRBJ2-1; 9 nucleotides match TRBD2. V dropped 5 bases and J dropped 9; count of bases not matched to a gene: 14. The V gene's germline CDR1 is SGHNT and CDR2 YENEEA. The CDR3 contains 16 residues. The CDR3 DNA reads as TGTGCCAGCAGCGAAAGTTTTAGCGGGAGCTTGGCTGAGCAGTTCTTC. This encodes CASSESFSGSLAEQFF.

This clone was detected once. The rearrangement uses TRBV4-3 and TRBJ1-1; D remains unclear. Trimming shortened V by 1 base and J by 0 bases, and 9 bases separated the two germline ends. CDR1 and CDR2 from the germline V gene are LGHNA and YSLEER. The length of the CDR3 is 15 residues. CDR3: CASSQGFTVNTEAFF. The DNA for the CDR3 is TGCGCCAGCAGCCAAGGCTTTACGGTGAACACTGAAGCTTTCTTT.

The DNA of the CDR3 is TGTGCCAGCAGAAGGGACTCCCAAGAGACCCAGTACTTC. Protein product: CASRRDSQETQYF. This chain uses TRBV2 with TRBJ2-5; possibly TRBD2 for D (6 bases). Per germline, CDR1 SNHLY and CDR2 FYNNEI. This CDR3 is 13 amino acids long. The germline V and J ends were trimmed by 6 bases and 1 base, with 9 bases remaining between them.

The J gene is TRBJ2-7, the V gene TRBV27; 11 bases align to TRBD2. This CDR3 has 16 residues. Germline V gene data show CDR1 as MNHEY and CDR2 as SMNVEV (reference sequence). J lost 12 bases, V lost 6 bases, and 19 bases had no gene match. CDR3 amino acids: CASSFSTGWASGRLYF. The CDR3 DNA reads as TGTGCCAGCAGCTTCTCGACAGGGTGGGCTAGCGGGAGGTTGTACTTC.

This clone was detected only once. The gene calls are TRBV13 and TRBJ2-7, with no clear D. This CDR3 comprises 13 residues. Per germline, CDR1 PRHDT and CDR2 FYEKMQ (reference sequence). Trimming left V 0 bases short and J 4 bases short, with 7 bases between. CDR3 coding DNA: TGTGCCAGCAGCTTAGGGGCAGATTACGAGCAGTACTTC. Translated, it gives CASSLGADYEQYF.

The chain uses TRBV9 and TRBJ2-7; 10 bases agree with TRBD1. J was trimmed by 6 bases and V by 4 bases; bases with no gene match: 22. The CDR3 spans 19 residues. Germline V gene data show CDR1 as SGDLS and CDR2 as YYNGEE. CDR3 in DNA: TGTGCCAGCAGCCCAAACTCCTATGGGTGGGGACAGGGGCGTCCCGAGCAGTACTTC. Translation: CASSPNSYGWGQGRPEQYF.

The rearrangement joins TRBV7-9 to TRBJ1-2; 11 nucleotides agree with TRBD1. The CDR3 sequence is 15 residues long. Trimming cost V 4 bases and J 6 bases; bases outside gene matches: 7. Germline CDR1 is SEHNR and CDR2 is FQNEAQ (reference sequence). For the CDR3, the DNA is TGTGCCAGCAGCTCTGGACAGGGGGCGGTTCATGGCTACACCTTC. It encodes CASSSGQGAVHGYTF.

The chain has TRBV13 and TRBJ2-1; D not resolved. Germline CDR1 PRHDT, CDR2 FYEKMQ (reference sequence). V lost 2 bases and J lost 9, with 5 bases in between. This CDR3 spans 11 amino acids. Here the CDR3 reads CASSLWGEQFF. The CDR3 DNA is TGTGCCAGCAGCTTATGGGGTGAGCAGTTCTTC.